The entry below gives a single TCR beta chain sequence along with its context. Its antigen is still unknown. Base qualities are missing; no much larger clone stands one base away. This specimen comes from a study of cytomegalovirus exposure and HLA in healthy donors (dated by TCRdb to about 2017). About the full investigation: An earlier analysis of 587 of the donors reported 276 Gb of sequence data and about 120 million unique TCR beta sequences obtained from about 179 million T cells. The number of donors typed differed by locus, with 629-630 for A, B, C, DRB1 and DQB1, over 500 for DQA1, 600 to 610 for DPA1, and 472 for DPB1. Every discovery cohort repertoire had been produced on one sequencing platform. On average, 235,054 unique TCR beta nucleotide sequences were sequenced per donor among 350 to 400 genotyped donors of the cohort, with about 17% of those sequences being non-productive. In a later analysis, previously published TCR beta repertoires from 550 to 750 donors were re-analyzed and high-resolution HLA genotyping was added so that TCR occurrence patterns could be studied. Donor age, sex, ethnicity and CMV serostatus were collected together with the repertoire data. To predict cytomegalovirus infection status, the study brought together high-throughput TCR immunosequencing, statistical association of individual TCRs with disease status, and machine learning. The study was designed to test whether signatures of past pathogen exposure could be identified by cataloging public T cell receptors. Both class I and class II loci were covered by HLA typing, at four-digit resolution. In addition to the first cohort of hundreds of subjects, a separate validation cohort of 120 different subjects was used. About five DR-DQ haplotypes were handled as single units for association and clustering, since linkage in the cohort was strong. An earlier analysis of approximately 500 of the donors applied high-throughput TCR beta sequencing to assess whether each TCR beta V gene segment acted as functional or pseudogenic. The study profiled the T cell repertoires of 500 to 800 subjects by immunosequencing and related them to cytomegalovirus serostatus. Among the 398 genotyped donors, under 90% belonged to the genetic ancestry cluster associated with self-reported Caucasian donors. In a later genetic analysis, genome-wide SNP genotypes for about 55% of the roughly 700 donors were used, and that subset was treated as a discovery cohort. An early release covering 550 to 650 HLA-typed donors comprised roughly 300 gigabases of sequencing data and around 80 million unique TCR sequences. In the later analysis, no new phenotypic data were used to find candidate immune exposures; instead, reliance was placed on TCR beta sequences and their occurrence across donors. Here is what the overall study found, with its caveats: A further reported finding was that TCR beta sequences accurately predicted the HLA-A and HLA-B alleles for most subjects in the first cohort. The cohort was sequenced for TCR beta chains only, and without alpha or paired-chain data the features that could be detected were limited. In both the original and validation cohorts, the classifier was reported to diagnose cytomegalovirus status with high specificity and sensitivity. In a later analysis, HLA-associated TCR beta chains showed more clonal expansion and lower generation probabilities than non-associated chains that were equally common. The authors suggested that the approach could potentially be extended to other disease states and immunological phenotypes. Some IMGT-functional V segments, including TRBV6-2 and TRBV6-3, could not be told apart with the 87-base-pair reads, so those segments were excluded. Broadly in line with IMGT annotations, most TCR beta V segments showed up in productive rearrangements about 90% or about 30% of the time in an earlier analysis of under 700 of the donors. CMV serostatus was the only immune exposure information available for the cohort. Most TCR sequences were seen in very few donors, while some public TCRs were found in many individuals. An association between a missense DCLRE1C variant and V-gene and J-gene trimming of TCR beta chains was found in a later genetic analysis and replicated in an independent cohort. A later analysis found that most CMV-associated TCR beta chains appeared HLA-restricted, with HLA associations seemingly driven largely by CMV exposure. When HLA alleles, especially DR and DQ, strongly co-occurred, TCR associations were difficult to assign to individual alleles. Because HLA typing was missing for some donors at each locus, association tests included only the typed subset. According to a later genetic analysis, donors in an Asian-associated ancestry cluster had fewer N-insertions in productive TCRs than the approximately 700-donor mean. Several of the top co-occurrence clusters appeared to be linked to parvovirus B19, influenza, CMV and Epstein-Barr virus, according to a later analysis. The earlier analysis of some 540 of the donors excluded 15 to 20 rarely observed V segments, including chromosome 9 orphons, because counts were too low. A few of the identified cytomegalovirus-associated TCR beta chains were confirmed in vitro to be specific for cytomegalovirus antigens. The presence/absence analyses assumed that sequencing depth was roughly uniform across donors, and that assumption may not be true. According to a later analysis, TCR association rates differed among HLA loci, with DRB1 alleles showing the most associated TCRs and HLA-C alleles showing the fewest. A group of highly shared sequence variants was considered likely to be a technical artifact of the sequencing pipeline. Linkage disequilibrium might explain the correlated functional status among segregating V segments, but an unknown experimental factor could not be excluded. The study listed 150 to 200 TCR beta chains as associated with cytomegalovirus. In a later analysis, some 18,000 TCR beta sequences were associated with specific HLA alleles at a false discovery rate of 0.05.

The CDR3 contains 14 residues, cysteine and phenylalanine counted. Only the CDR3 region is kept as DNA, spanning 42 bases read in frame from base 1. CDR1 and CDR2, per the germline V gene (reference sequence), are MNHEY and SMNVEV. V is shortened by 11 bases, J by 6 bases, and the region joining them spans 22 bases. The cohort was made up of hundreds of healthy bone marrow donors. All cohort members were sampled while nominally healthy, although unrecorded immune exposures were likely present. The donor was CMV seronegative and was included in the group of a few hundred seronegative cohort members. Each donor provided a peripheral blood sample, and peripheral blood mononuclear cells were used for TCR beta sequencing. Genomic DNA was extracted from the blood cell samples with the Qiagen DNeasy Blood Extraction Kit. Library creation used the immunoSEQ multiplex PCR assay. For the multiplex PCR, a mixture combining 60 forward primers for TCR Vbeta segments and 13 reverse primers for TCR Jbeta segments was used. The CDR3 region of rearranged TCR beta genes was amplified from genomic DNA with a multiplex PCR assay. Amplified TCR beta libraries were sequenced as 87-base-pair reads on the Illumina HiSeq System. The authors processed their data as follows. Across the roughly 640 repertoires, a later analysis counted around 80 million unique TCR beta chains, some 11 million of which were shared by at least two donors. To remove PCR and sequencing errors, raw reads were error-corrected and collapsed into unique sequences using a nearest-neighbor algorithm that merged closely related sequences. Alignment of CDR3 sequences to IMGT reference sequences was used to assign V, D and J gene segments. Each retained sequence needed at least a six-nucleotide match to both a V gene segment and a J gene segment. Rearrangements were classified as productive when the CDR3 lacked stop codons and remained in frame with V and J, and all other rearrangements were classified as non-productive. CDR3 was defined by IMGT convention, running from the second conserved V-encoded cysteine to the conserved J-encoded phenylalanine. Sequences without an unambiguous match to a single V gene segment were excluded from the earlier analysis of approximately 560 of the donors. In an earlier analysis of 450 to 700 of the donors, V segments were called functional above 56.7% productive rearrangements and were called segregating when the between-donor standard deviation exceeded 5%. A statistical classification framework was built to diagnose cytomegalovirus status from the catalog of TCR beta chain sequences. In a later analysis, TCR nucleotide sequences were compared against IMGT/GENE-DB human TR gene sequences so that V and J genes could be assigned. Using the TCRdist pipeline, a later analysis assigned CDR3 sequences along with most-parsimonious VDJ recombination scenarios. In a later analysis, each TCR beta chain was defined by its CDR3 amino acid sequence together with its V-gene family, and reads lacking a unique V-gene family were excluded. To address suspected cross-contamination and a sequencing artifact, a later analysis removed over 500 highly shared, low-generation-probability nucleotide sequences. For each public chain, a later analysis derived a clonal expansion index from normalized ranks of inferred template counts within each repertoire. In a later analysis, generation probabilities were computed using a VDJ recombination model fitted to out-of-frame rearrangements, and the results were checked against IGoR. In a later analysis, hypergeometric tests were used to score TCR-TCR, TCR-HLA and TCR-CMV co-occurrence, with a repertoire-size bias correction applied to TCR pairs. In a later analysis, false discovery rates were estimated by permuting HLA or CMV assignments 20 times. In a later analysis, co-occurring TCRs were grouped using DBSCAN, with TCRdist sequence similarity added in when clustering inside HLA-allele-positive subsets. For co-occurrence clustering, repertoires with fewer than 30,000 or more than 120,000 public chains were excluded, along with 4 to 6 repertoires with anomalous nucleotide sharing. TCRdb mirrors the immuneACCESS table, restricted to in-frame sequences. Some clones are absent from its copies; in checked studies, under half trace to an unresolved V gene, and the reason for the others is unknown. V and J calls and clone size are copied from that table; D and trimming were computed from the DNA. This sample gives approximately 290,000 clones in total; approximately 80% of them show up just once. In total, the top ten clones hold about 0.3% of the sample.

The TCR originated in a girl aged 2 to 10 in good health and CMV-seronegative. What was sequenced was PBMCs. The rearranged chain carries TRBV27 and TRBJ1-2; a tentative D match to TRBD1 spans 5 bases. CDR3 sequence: CAVRRGREINGYTF. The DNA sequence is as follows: TGTGCCGTTAGGCGGGGCCGGGAGATAAATGGCTACACCTTC.